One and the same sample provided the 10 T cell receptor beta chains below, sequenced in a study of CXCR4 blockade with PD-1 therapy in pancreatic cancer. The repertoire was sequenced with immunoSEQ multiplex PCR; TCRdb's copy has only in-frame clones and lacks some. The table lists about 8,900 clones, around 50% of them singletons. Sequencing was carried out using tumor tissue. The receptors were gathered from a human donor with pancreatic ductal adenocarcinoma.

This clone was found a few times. This CDR3 reads CASKLAGTEQYF. In DNA form, the CDR3 reads TGTGCCAGCAAATTGGCGGGCACTGAGCAGTACTTC. V usage is TRBV28 and J usage is TRBJ2-7; tentatively, D is TRBD2 (5 bases). The length of the CDR3 is 12 residues. The ends were cut back, 7 bases at V and 7 bases at J, with 14 bases in the middle. Germline V gives CDR1 MDHEN, CDR2 SYDVKM.

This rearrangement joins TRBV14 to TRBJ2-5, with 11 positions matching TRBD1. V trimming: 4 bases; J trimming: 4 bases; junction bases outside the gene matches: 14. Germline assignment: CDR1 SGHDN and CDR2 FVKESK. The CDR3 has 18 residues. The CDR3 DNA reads TGTGCCAGCAGCCGGAGGACAGGGGGCGCACAGCGGGGAGAGACCCAGTACTTC. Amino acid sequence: CASSRRTGGAQRGETQYF.

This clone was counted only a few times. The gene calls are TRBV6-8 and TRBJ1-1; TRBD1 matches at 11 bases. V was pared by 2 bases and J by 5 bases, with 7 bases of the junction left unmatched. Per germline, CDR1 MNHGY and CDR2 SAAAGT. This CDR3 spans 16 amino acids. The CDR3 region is CASSYGTGGLATEAFF. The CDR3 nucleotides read TGTGCCAGCAGTTACGGGACAGGGGGATTGGCGACTGAAGCTTTCTTT.

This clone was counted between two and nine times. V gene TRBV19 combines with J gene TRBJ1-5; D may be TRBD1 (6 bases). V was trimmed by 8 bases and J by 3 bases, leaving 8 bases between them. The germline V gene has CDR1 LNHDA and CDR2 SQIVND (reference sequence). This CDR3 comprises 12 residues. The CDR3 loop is CASRDTNQPQHF. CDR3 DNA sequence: TGTGCCAGTCGGGACACCAATCAGCCCCAGCATTTT.

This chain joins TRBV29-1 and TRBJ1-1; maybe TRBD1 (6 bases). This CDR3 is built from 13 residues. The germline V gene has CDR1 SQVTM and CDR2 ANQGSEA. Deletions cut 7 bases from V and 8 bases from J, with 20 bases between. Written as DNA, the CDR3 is TGCAGCGGTGATCCCCCGGGGGGCAGGGAAGCTTTCTTT. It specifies CSGDPPGGREAFF. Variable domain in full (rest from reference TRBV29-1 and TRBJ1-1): SAVISQKPSRDICQRGTSLTIQCQVDSQVTMMFWYRQQPGQSLTLIATANQGSEATYESGFVIDKFPISRPNLTFSTLTVSNMSPEDSSIYLCSGDPPGGREAFFGQGTRLTVV.

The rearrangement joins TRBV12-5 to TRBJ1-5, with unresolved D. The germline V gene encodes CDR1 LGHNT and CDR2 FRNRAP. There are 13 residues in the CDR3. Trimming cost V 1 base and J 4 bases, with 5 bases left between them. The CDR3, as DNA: TGTGCTAGTGGTTTGGGACTTAATCAGCCCCAGCATTTT. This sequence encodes CASGLGLNQPQHF.

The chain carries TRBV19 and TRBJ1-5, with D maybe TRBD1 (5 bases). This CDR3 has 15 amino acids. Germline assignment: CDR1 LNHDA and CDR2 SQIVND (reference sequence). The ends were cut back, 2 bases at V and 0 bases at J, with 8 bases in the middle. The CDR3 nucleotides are TGTGCCAGTAGTATAATAGGGGTTAGCAATCAGCCCCAGCATTTT. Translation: CASSIIGVSNQPQHF.

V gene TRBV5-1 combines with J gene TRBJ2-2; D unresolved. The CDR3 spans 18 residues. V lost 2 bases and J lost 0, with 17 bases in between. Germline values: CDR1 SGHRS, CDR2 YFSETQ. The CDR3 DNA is TGCGCCAGCAGCTTATTAGAAGGGATTAGGTCGAACACCGGGGAGCTGTTTTTT. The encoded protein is CASSLLEGIRSNTGELFF.

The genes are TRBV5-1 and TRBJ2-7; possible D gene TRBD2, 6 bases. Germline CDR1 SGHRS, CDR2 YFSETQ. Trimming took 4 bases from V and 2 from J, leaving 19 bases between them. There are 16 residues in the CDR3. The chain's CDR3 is CASSANLASATYEQYF. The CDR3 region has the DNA TGCGCCAGCAGCGCGAATCTAGCGTCGGCAACCTACGAGCAGTACTTC.

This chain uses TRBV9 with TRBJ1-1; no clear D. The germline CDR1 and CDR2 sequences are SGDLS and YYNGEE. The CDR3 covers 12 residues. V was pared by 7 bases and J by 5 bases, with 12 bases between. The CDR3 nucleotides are TGTGCCAGCGGAAGCAGATGGACTGAAGCTTTCTTT. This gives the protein CASGSRWTEAFF. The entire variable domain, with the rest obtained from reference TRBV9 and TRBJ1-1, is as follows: DSGVTQTPKHLITATGQRVTLRCSPRSGDLSVYWYQQSLDQGLQFLIQYYNGEERAKGNILERFSAQQFPDLHSELNLSSLELGDSALYFCASGSRWTEAFFGQGTRLTVV.